Each of the 12 T cell receptor beta chains below was sequenced from the same sample in a study of blood T cell repertoires in COVID-19. Method: immunoSEQ multiplex PCR; TCRdb's copy keeps in-frame clones and lacks some. The table lists tens of thousands of clones, 86% of them singletons. Sequenced input: peripheral blood. All receptors derive from a woman older than 75 with acute or convalescent COVID-19.

The chain has TRBV6-1 and TRBJ1-1; tentative D call: TRBD1 (6 bases). Germline V gene data show CDR1 as MNHNS and CDR2 as SASEGT. The V end was cut by 3 bases, the J end by 0 bases, with 11 bases between. The CDR3 extends over 15 amino acids. The CDR3 loop reads CASSERGGMNTEAFF. The CDR3 DNA follows: TGTGCCAGCAGTGAGCGAGGGGGAATGAACACTGAAGCTTTCTTT.

The genes are TRBV5-1 and TRBJ2-2; D may be TRBD1 (7 bases). The germline V and J ends were trimmed by 4 bases and 0 bases, with 10 bases remaining between them. Germline assignment: CDR1 SGHRS and CDR2 YFSETQ. The CDR3 runs 15 residues. The CDR3 coding sequence is TGCGCCAGCAGCCGGGGGACAGCGAACACCGGGGAGCTGTTTTTT. Its translation: CASSRGTANTGELFF.

The gene calls are TRBV5-5 and TRBJ1-2, with TRBD1 identical over 9 bases. The CDR3 has 14 residues. Trimming at V came to 4 bases and at J to 8 bases, leaving 9 bases not matched to a gene. Germline loops: CDR1 SGHKS, CDR2 YYEKEE (reference sequence). CDR3 nucleotide sequence: TGTGCCAGCAGCGGTGGACAGGGGATCGGCGGCTACACCTTC. This encodes CASSGGQGIGGYTF.

The chain combines TRBV11-1 with TRBJ2-2; 8 bases align to TRBD1. CDR3 size: 16 residues. The V gene's germline CDR1 is SGHAT and CDR2 FQDESV (reference sequence). V shed 2 bases and J 1 base; nucleotides not matched to a gene: 3. The CDR3 sequence is CASSLTGTGNTGELFF. CDR3 nucleotide sequence: TGTGCCAGCAGCTTAACCGGGACAGGGAACACCGGGGAGCTGTTTTTT.

This clone has more than one count but fewer than ten. V usage is TRBV29-1 and J usage is TRBJ2-3, with 12 bases matching TRBD2. The germline gives CDR1 SQVTM, CDR2 ANQGSEA. Germline trimming cut 7 bases from V and 2 bases from J; bases unmatched to any gene: 7. This CDR3 has 15 amino acids. The CDR3 DNA follows: TGCAGCGCCTTTGGACTAGCGGGGTCCACAGATACGCAGTATTTT. Translation gives CSAFGLAGSTDTQYF.

This chain links TRBV5-1 with TRBJ1-3; no clear D. The V end was cut by 6 bases, the J end by 0 bases, with 10 bases between. This CDR3 has 14 residues. Germline V CDR1 and CDR2: SGHRS, YFSETQ. CDR3 DNA sequence: TGCGCCAGCAAACTCGGTGGCTCTGGAAACACCATATATTTT. It is translated as CASKLGGSGNTIYF.

V is TRBV9 and J is TRBJ2-3, with 9 bases that match TRBD2. This CDR3 has 16 amino acids. Germline assignment: CDR1 SGDLS and CDR2 YYNGEE. The V gene end was trimmed by 2 bases and the J gene end by 1 base; junction bases not matched to a gene: 5. CDR3 protein: CASSVASGDRTDTQYF. CDR3 nucleotides: TGTGCCAGCAGCGTTGCTAGCGGGGACCGCACAGATACGCAGTATTTT.

The rearrangement uses TRBV15 and TRBJ2-5; D gene ambiguous. CDR1 LNHNV and CDR2 YYDKDF come from the germline V gene (reference sequence). CDR3 length equals 13 residues. Between the trimmed V and J ends, which lost 4 bases and 0 bases, there was a span of 6 bases. The CDR3 DNA reads as TGTGCCACCAGCAAGCTGGACCAAGAGACCCAGTACTTC. The encoded protein is CATSKLDQETQYF. Using reference TRBV15 and TRBJ2-5 for the parts outside the CDR3, the full variable domain is DAMVIQNPRYQVTQFGKPVTLSCSQTLNHNVMYWYQQKSSQAPKLLFHYYDKDFNNEADTPDNFQSRRPNTSFCFLDIRSPGLGDTAMYLCATSKLDQETQYFGPGTRLLVL.

This chain links TRBV5-5 with TRBJ1-1, with a weak D call TRBD1 (6 bases). Trimming removed 4 bases at V and 2 bases at J, with 15 bases between. The CDR3 length is 15 residues. Germline V lookup: CDR1 SGHKS, CDR2 YYEKEE (reference sequence). The CDR3 reads CASSRGQTTNTEAFF. The CDR3 nucleotides are TGTGCCAGCAGCCGCGGACAGACCACTAACACTGAAGCTTTCTTT. The full variable domain, completed using reference TRBV5-5 and TRBJ1-1, is DAGVTQSPTHLIKTRGQQVTLRCSPISGHKSVSWYQQVLGQGPQFIFQYYEKEERGRGNFPDRFSARQFPNYSSELNVNALLLGDSALYLCASSRGQTTNTEAFFGQGTRLTVV.

In its sample, this clone was seen once. V gene TRBV2 combines with J gene TRBJ1-4; no clear D. Trimming removed 7 bases at V and 8 bases at J, with 14 bases between. CDR1 and CDR2 (germline): SNHLY, FYNNEI. This CDR3 contains 13 residues. In nucleotides, the CDR3 is TGTGCCAGCAAGGCTGGGCCGGCGGAAAAACTGTTTTTT. This gives the protein CASKAGPAEKLFF.

The chain uses TRBV30 and TRBJ2-6; weak D call: TRBD1 (5 bases). Germline values: CDR1 GTSNPN, CDR2 SVGIG (reference sequence). The ends were cut back, 8 bases at V and 3 bases at J, with 11 bases in the middle. This CDR3 has 13 amino acids. CDR3 residues: CAHRPFGANVLTF. As DNA, the CDR3 is TGTGCCCACAGGCCTTTTGGGGCCAACGTCCTGACTTTC.

The V and J genes are TRBV27 and TRBJ1-1; no firm D call. The CDR3 is 14 amino acids. V was shortened by 6 bases and J by 0 bases, with 11 bases between the two germline ends. The germline CDR1 and CDR2 sequences are MNHEY and SMNVEV (reference sequence). The CDR3 region is CASRPFTMNTEAFF. In DNA, the CDR3 is TGTGCCAGCAGACCATTTACTATGAACACTGAAGCTTTCTTT.